Each of the 10 T cell receptor beta chains below was sequenced from the same sample in a study of T cell responses to AZD1222 COVID-19 vaccine. Some clones are missing from TCRdb's copy, which holds only in-frame ones; the method was immunoSEQ multiplex PCR. The table has approximately 260,000 clones, 85% to 95% seen once. Sample: peripheral blood, taken on day 0 of AZD1222 vaccination. The receptors originated from an adult in good health.

The chain has TRBV6-5 and TRBJ1-6; 7 positions agree with TRBD1. Germline values: CDR1 MNHEY, CDR2 SVGAGI. The CDR3 covers 13 residues. V trimming: 6 bases; J trimming: 10 bases; junction bases outside the gene matches: 6. The CDR3 protein is CASRPTGDSPLHF. The CDR3 DNA reads TGTGCCAGCAGACCTACAGGGGACTCACCCCTCCACTTT.

This clone was recorded only once. The genes are TRBV7-9 and TRBJ1-2, with D unclear. Per the germline V gene, CDR1 is SEHNR and CDR2 is FQNEAQ (reference sequence). Trimming removed 3 bases from V and 4 bases from J, with 12 bases in between. CDR3 length: 14 amino acids. The DNA for the CDR3 is TGTGCCAGCAGCTTGGAGGGTCTCCCCTATGGCTACACCTTC. It codes for CASSLEGLPYGYTF.

The chain joins TRBV7-6 to TRBJ2-1, with 9 bases that match TRBD2. Per the germline V gene, CDR1 is SGHVS and CDR2 is FNYEAQ. With V trimmed by 4 bases and J by 4 bases, 5 bases remained unmatched. This CDR3 contains 15 residues. This CDR3 is CASSSAGGTYNEQFF. CDR3 DNA sequence: TGTGCCAGCAGCTCCGCGGGGGGGACTTACAATGAGCAGTTCTTC.

V is TRBV3-1 (or the pseudogene TRBV3-2) and J is TRBJ1-1; D uncertain. Per the germline V gene, CDR1 is LGHDT and CDR2 is YNNKEL (reference sequence). The CDR3 totals 13 residues. Trimming removed 6 bases from V and 1 base from J, with 9 bases in between. The CDR3 DNA is TGTGCCAGCAGTCCTGAACCGAACACTGAAGCTTTCTTT. It translates to CASSPEPNTEAFF.

The J gene is TRBJ1-2, the V gene TRBV15; D is undetermined. Trimming stripped 2 bases from V and 7 bases from J, with 14 bases between. Per the germline V gene, CDR1 is LNHNV and CDR2 is YYDKDF (reference sequence). The CDR3 runs to 14 residues. The CDR3, as DNA: TGTGCCACCAGCAGACCTCCCTGGCGGATTGGCTACACCTTC. Amino acid sequence: CATSRPPWRIGYTF.

The chain recombines TRBV19 with TRBJ2-2; D is possibly TRBD2 (6 bases). Per germline, CDR1 LNHDA and CDR2 SQIVND (reference sequence). The CDR3 has 15 amino acids. Trimming removed 4 bases at V and 6 bases at J, with 15 bases between. Here the CDR3 DNA reads TGTGCCAGTAGTACACAATTCGGGGGATCCGGGGAGCTGTTTTTT. Residues: CASSTQFGGSGELFF. Full variable domain (rest looked up from reference TRBV19 and TRBJ2-2): DGGITQSPKYLFRKEGQNVTLSCEQNLNHDAMYWYRQDPGQGLRLIYYSQIVNDFQKGDIAEGYSVSREKKESFPLTVTSAQKNPTAFYLCASSTQFGGSGELFFGEGSRLTVL.

V usage is TRBV6-5 and J usage is TRBJ2-7; tentatively, D is TRBD2 (5 bases). V was trimmed by 6 bases and J by 3 bases, leaving 9 bases between them. Germline V gives CDR1 MNHEY, CDR2 SVGAGI. This CDR3 has 12 amino acids. CDR3 nucleotides: TGTGCCAGCAGCGTCGAGGGCTACGAGCAGTACTTC. Protein product: CASSVEGYEQYF.

This chain links TRBV12-5 with TRBJ2-1; 7 nucleotides match TRBD2. The V and J ends lost 7 bases and 4 bases, in that order; junction bases with no gene match: 13. The CDR3 length is 16 residues. CDR1 is LGHNT and CDR2 is FRNRAP in the germline V gene. CDR3 sequence: CASALPGPGGYNEQFF. The CDR3 region has the DNA TGTGCTAGTGCCCTCCCGGGGCCCGGGGGGTACAATGAGCAGTTCTTC.

This clone was detected only once. V gene TRBV15 combines with J gene TRBJ2-1; D is ambiguous. Germline lookup yields CDR1 LNHNV and CDR2 YYDKDF (reference sequence). Deletions cut 0 bases from V and 7 bases from J, with 16 bases between. The CDR3 has 16 amino acids. This chain's CDR3 is CATSRELSSVGNEQFF. In DNA, the CDR3 is TGTGCCACCAGCAGAGAATTGTCCAGTGTAGGGAATGAGCAGTTCTTC. Drawing the rest from reference TRBV15 and TRBJ2-1, the complete variable domain is DAMVIQNPRYQVTQFGKPVTLSCSQTLNHNVMYWYQQKSSQAPKLLFHYYDKDFNNEADTPDNFQSRRPNTSFCFLDIRSPGLGDTAMYLCATSRELSSVGNEQFFGPGTRLTVL.

The chain combines TRBV2 with TRBJ1-3; D might be TRBD1 (6 bases). Trimming removed 7 bases from V and 7 bases from J, with 17 bases in between. This CDR3 contains 14 residues. CDR1 SNHLY and CDR2 FYNNEI come from the germline V gene. DNA of the CDR3: TGTGCCAGCACCCGAGGGGGGTTCGAGAACACCATATATTTT. The encoded protein is CASTRGGFENTIYF.